The next 27 T cell receptor beta chains were all read from a single sample in a study of control samples from healthy donors and cancer patients. Method: immunoSEQ multiplex PCR; TCRdb's copy keeps in-frame clones and lacks some. Here the sample spans 150,000 to 200,000 clones, about 90% being singletons. The source material was blood. The receptors derive from a woman aged 45-65 years in good health.

The chain carries TRBV2 and TRBJ1-6; D ambiguous. V lost 8 bases, J lost 6 bases, and 14 bases lay in between. The CDR3 sequence is 14 residues long. CDR1 is SNHLY, CDR2 FYNNEI, per germline. CDR3: CASAAPQTNSPLHF. DNA for the CDR3: TGTGCCAGCGCGGCCCCGCAGACTAATTCACCCCTCCACTTT.

This clone showed up just once. The gene calls are TRBV5-4 and TRBJ1-2; D gene ambiguous. With 4 bases removed from V and 4 bases from J, the gap between germline ends came to 14 bases. The CDR3 has 14 residues. Germline V gene lookup returns CDR1 SGHNT and CDR2 YYREEE (reference sequence). The CDR3 nucleotides read TGTGCCAGCAGCCCCGCGGGTAGCCCCTATGGCTACACCTTC. Its protein product is CASSPAGSPYGYTF.

This chain links TRBV12-3 or TRBV12-4 with TRBJ2-3, with a possible D match to TRBD2 (6 bases). The CDR3 contains 11 residues. V was shortened by 3 bases and J by 11 bases, with 9 bases between the two germline ends. The CDR3 nucleotides read TGTGCCAGCAGTTTCGGGGGTTTGCAGTATTTT. It codes for CASSFGGLQYF.

The J gene is TRBJ1-6, the V gene TRBV14; the D gene is possibly TRBD1 (6 bases). CDR1 SGHDN and CDR2 FVKESK come from the germline V gene. Trimming removed 5 bases from V and 1 base from J, with 12 bases in between. The CDR3 runs 16 residues. The CDR3 DNA reads TGTGCCAGCAGCGCCATCAGGGGTTCCTATAATTCACCCCTCCACTTT. It translates to CASSAIRGSYNSPLHF.

The chain recombines TRBV6-2 or TRBV6-3 with TRBJ2-1; TRBD2 aligns across 14 bases. This CDR3 is 15 amino acids long. The V gene's germline CDR1 is MNHEY and CDR2 SVGEGT. V gave up 4 bases and J gave up 7 bases; unmatched junction bases: 3. CDR3 nucleotide sequence: TGTGCCAGCAGTTCGGGACTAGCGGGAGTAAATGAGCAGTTCTTC. Protein: CASSSGLAGVNEQFF.

This chain links TRBV28 with TRBJ1-5; the match to TRBD1 covers 7 bases. CDR3 length equals 16 residues. Germline lookup yields CDR1 MDHEN and CDR2 SYDVKM. Trimming cost V 5 bases and J 6 bases; bases outside gene matches: 13. The CDR3 DNA is TGTGCCAGCAGTCCCTCCGGGACAGCTTTCGGTCAGCCCCAGCATTTT. This codes for CASSPSGTAFGQPQHF.

The V and J genes are TRBV24-1 and TRBJ1-2; a weak D match, TRBD1 (5 bases). Germline-derived CDR1 and CDR2 are KGHDR and SFDVKD. This CDR3 region has 13 residues. Trimming removed 1 base at V and 7 bases at J, with 9 bases between. As DNA, the CDR3 is TGTGCCACCAGTGATTTTCGAGGGACTGGCTACACCTTC. Translated: CATSDFRGTGYTF.

This chain links TRBV6-5 with TRBJ2-1; the match to TRBD2 covers 9 bases. The CDR3 has 12 amino acids. The V gene's germline CDR1 is MNHEY and CDR2 SVGAGI. After removal of 6 bases from V and 12 bases from J, the junction contained 6 bases not matched to a gene. The CDR3 loop reads CASRPLAGLQFF. As DNA, the CDR3 is TGTGCCAGCAGACCACTAGCGGGTCTGCAGTTCTTC.

The chain combines TRBV4-1 with TRBJ1-2; D perhaps matches TRBD1 (6 bases). The CDR3 runs to 15 residues. Between the trimmed V and J ends, which lost 5 bases and 4 bases, there was a span of 17 bases. Looked up from germline, CDR1 is MGHRA and CDR2 is YSYEKL. The chain's CDR3 is CASSDTTGRGYGYTF. CDR3 coding DNA: TGCGCCAGCAGCGATACTACAGGGAGAGGCTATGGCTACACCTTC.

As concerns this clone: This CDR3 is also generated by other DNA sequences in the sample. V usage is TRBV27 and J usage is TRBJ1-1; TRBD1 matches 7 bases. The CDR3 length is 15 residues. Losses at the gene ends were 3 bases for V and 4 bases for J; bases not matched to a gene: 8. Germline V gives CDR1 MNHEY, CDR2 SMNVEV (reference sequence). This chain's CDR3 is CASSFDRAMGTEAFF. CDR3 sequence (DNA): TGTGCCAGCAGTTTTGACAGGGCTATGGGCACTGAAGCTTTCTTT.

The chain carries TRBV19 and TRBJ2-5; no reliable D call. V was trimmed by 3 bases and J by 1 base, leaving 6 bases between them. Germline CDR1 LNHDA, CDR2 SQIVND (reference sequence). The CDR3 has 13 residues. Written as DNA, the CDR3 is TGTGCCAGTAGTATTCAAGCCCAAGAGACCCAGTACTTC. Its protein is CASSIQAQETQYF.

The rearrangement uses TRBV27 and TRBJ2-1; 10 bases are a match to TRBD2. J lost 5 bases, V lost 8 bases, and 15 bases had no gene match. This CDR3 region has 17 residues. The germline V gene has CDR1 MNHEY and CDR2 SMNVEV (reference sequence). The DNA for the CDR3 is TGTGCCAGCCTTCAGTTTCCCGGGACTAGCGCTAACAATGAGCAGTTCTTC. As protein: CASLQFPGTSANNEQFF.

The chain joins TRBV19 to TRBJ2-2, with 10 bases fitting TRBD2. Germline CDR1 and CDR2: LNHDA and SQIVND (reference sequence). The CDR3 has 15 amino acids. Trimming at V came to 6 bases and at J to 5 bases, leaving 6 bases not matched to a gene. In nucleotides, the CDR3 is TGTGCCAGTAGAACGGGACTAGCGTTAACCGGGGAGCTGTTTTTT. Protein product: CASRTGLALTGELFF.

The chain couples TRBV27 to TRBJ1-5; D is possibly TRBD1 (5 bases). V dropped 3 bases and J dropped 7 bases, with 16 bases sitting between them. The CDR3 contains 15 residues. The germline V gene encodes CDR1 MNHEY and CDR2 SMNVEV (reference sequence). CDR3: CASSFVGGGGQPQHF. Written as DNA, the CDR3 is TGTGCCAGCAGTTTTGTCGGGGGAGGAGGACAGCCCCAGCATTTT.

The chain couples TRBV28 to TRBJ2-3; no clear D gene. The CDR3 is 14 residues long. CDR1 is MDHEN, CDR2 SYDVKM, per germline. Trimming removed 4 bases at V and 2 bases at J, with 10 bases between. The CDR3: CASSSSPTTDTQYF. The CDR3 bases are TGTGCCAGCAGTTCAAGCCCCACCACAGATACGCAGTATTTT.

This chain links TRBV14 with TRBJ1-4; 8 bases line up with TRBD1. Per the germline V gene, CDR1 is SGHDN and CDR2 is FVKESK. The CDR3 loop spans 14 amino acids. After removal of 3 bases from V and 8 bases from J, the junction contained 5 bases not matched to a gene. CDR3 loop: CASSHTGGREKLFF. The CDR3 nucleotides are TGTGCCAGCAGCCACACAGGGGGTAGGGAAAAACTGTTTTTT.

This chain uses TRBV9 with TRBJ1-5; D ambiguous. V was trimmed by 0 bases and J by 4 bases, leaving 8 bases between them. Germline CDR1 is SGDLS and CDR2 is YYNGEE. The CDR3 has 14 residues. This CDR3 reads CASSVDGINQPQHF. In DNA, the CDR3 is TGTGCCAGCAGCGTAGACGGGATAAATCAGCCCCAGCATTTT. The variable domain in full, completed from reference TRBV9 and TRBJ1-5, reads DSGVTQTPKHLITATGQRVTLRCSPRSGDLSVYWYQQSLDQGLQFLIQYYNGEERAKGNILERFSAQQFPDLHSELNLSSLELGDSALYFCASSVDGINQPQHFGDGTRLSIL.

The CDR3 region is CAWSVKGYGYTF. CDR3 bases: TGTGCCTGGAGTGTAAAGGGTTACGGCTACACCTTC. The V and J genes are TRBV30 and TRBJ1-2; D not resolved. Germline lookup yields CDR1 GTSNPN and CDR2 SVGIG (reference sequence). Trimming took 0 bases from V and 8 from J, leaving 10 bases between them. The CDR3 contains 12 residues.

The table lists this clone with a count of one. The gene calls are TRBV5-1 and TRBJ2-2; no clear D. The germline V gene encodes CDR1 SGHRS and CDR2 YFSETQ. The CDR3 covers 13 residues. V was clipped by 0 bases and J by 6 bases, with 6 bases between them. The chain's CDR3 is CASSLARSGELFF. The CDR3 region has the DNA TGCGCCAGCAGCTTGGCAAGGTCCGGGGAGCTGTTTTTT.

The chain couples TRBV7-2 to TRBJ2-2, with 13 bases aligning to TRBD2. This CDR3 is built from 16 residues. The V and J ends lost 5 bases and 3 bases, in that order; junction bases with no gene match: 3. Per the germline V gene, CDR1 is SGHTA and CDR2 is FQGNSA. The CDR3 region is CASSQTSGRYTGELFF. The DNA of the CDR3 is TGTGCCAGCAGCCAGACTAGCGGGAGGTACACCGGGGAGCTGTTTTTT.

The chain has TRBV7-3 and TRBJ2-2, with D perhaps matching TRBD2 (5 bases). The germline V gene encodes CDR1 SGHTA and CDR2 FQGTGA. Trimming stripped 1 base from V and 7 bases from J, with 7 bases between. The length of the CDR3 is 13 residues. The CDR3 region is CASSLSRDGELFF. The CDR3 bases are TGTGCCAGCAGCTTAAGTCGGGACGGGGAGCTGTTTTTT.

This chain links TRBV19 with TRBJ1-5; D is undetermined. The CDR3 loop spans 15 amino acids. CDR1 is LNHDA, CDR2 SQIVND, per germline (reference sequence). V lost 7 bases to trimming and J lost 1 base, with 14 bases between them. The CDR3 sequence is CASTTTTASNQPQHF. The CDR3 region has the DNA TGTGCCAGTACCACCACGACGGCGAGCAATCAGCCCCAGCATTTT. The full variable domain, rest sourced from reference TRBV19 and TRBJ1-5, is DGGITQSPKYLFRKEGQNVTLSCEQNLNHDAMYWYRQDPGQGLRLIYYSQIVNDFQKGDIAEGYSVSREKKESFPLTVTSAQKNPTAFYLCASTTTTASNQPQHFGDGTRLSIL.

V gene TRBV6-4 combines with J gene TRBJ1-1; 8 bases are a match to TRBD1. CDR3 length: 16 amino acids. Trimming at V came to 0 bases and at J to 5 bases, leaving 8 bases not matched to a gene. The germline V gene encodes CDR1 MRHNA and CDR2 SNTAGT. CDR3: CASSDSPDRGWTEAFF. DNA of the CDR3: TGTGCCAGCAGTGACTCGCCCGACAGGGGATGGACTGAAGCTTTCTTT.

This chain connects TRBV9 to TRBJ2-7; weak D call: TRBD2 (6 bases). Trimming took 3 bases from V and 7 from J, leaving 17 bases between them. CDR1 and CDR2 (germline): SGDLS, YYNGEE. The length of the CDR3 is 14 residues. CDR3 DNA: TGTGCCAGCAGCGGCCCCCGGACCGGAGGGGAGCAGTACTTC. It codes for CASSGPRTGGEQYF.

The chain recombines TRBV27 with TRBJ2-7; a weak D match, TRBD1 (5 bases). The CDR3 runs to 13 residues. V lost 3 bases to trimming and J lost 0 bases, with 6 bases between them. Germline V CDR1 and CDR2: MNHEY, SMNVEV (reference sequence). The CDR3 reads CASSLTVSYEQYF. CDR3 nucleotides: TGTGCCAGCAGTTTGACAGTCTCCTACGAGCAGTACTTC.

V is TRBV29-1 and J is TRBJ1-1; D possibly corresponds to TRBD1 (6 bases). In germline, CDR1 is SQVTM, CDR2 ANQGSEA. The length of the CDR3 is 16 residues. V was clipped by 5 bases and J by 4 bases, with 23 bases between them. This CDR3 reads CSVQGQRGIRGTEAFF. The CDR3 nucleotides are TGCAGCGTTCAGGGGCAGCGGGGAATTCGTGGCACTGAAGCTTTCTTT. Together with reference TRBV29-1 and TRBJ1-1, the CDR3 gives the full variable domain: SAVISQKPSRDICQRGTSLTIQCQVDSQVTMMFWYRQQPGQSLTLIATANQGSEATYESGFVIDKFPISRPNLTFSTLTVSNMSPEDSSIYLCSVQGQRGIRGTEAFFGQGTRLTVV.

This sequence joins TRBV3-1 (or the pseudogene TRBV3-2) and TRBJ1-3; TRBD1 is a possible D gene (6 bases). This CDR3 region has 18 residues. V was clipped by 2 bases and J by 2 bases, with 19 bases between them. Germline V gene data show CDR1 as LGHDT and CDR2 as YNNKEL (reference sequence). The CDR3 is CASSQISAGPGAGNTIYF. CDR3 sequence (DNA): TGTGCCAGCAGCCAAATTTCGGCAGGGCCAGGGGCTGGAAACACCATATATTTT.